This TCR beta chain was documented in a study of blood T cell repertoires in COVID-19. Study as a whole: T cells, B-cell-depleted T cells, or PBMCs provided the cDNA or gDNA that served as material.

During active infection, Seattle patients enrolled and were then monitored through disease. Only in-frame clones appear in the TCRdb table, and some are missing; sequencing was by immunoSEQ multiplex PCR. Altogether about 150,000 clones are present, approximately 80% being singletons, with the ten largest covering 12%. CDR1 and CDR2 (germline): SGHDT, YYEEEE. CDR3 size: 11 residues. The germline V and J ends were trimmed by 4 bases and 2 bases, with 3 bases remaining between them. This TCR was sampled from a woman in her sixties or seventies with COVID-19, enrolled during active disease. Material for sequencing was peripheral blood. The chain couples TRBV5-6 to TRBJ1-2; D is unclear. CDR3: CASSVNYGYTF. Here the CDR3 DNA reads TGTGCCAGCAGCGTAAACTATGGCTACACCTTC.